This TCR beta chain was recorded in a study of blood T cell repertoires in COVID-19. The overall study: From T cells, B-cell-depleted T cells, or PBMCs came the material, which was cDNA or gDNA.

Produced via immunoSEQ multiplex PCR; TCRdb's table is partial and in-frame only. The table lists around 250,000 clones, about nine tenths of them singletons, with 1% to 1.5% in the top ten. This clonotype originated in a human donor in a cohort exposed to, infected with or recovered from COVID-19 (not recorded which). The donor label of this sample is uncertain. What was sequenced was PBMCs or T cells enriched from blood (not recorded which).

CDR3 in DNA: TGTGCCGGGAAGGCCGCAGGGGATGGCTACACCTTC. This encodes CAGKAAGDGYTF. The chain combines TRBV30 with TRBJ1-2; possibly TRBD1 for D (6 bases). The length of the CDR3 is 12 residues. The germline V gene encodes CDR1 GTSNPN and CDR2 SVGIG (reference sequence). The V end was cut by 8 bases, the J end by 6 bases, with 16 bases between.